A selection of T cell receptor beta chains follows, all from one sample in a study of blood T cell repertoires in COVID-19. TCRdb's copy holds only in-frame clones and misses some; the assay was immunoSEQ multiplex PCR. The sample includes a few hundred thousand clones, about 91% of them seen just once. Sequencing was carried out using peripheral blood. The receptors were sampled from a woman under 40 who had recovered from COVID-19. The CDR3 runs from the conserved cysteine through the conserved F or W. The order of the fields is D gene, V gene, J gene, clone size, CDR3 protein, CDR3 DNA. The D gene is left open where the match is weak. Where a row states a size, it is once, few, many or the class of an expanded clone; other rows omit it.

d_call: NA; v_call: TRBV30; j_call: TRBJ1-3; clone_size: NA; cdr3_aa: CAWSVSGDTIYF; cdr3_nt: TGTGCCTGGAGTGTATCAGGGGACACCATATATTTT
d_call: TRBD1; v_call: TRBV7-2; j_call: TRBJ1-5; clone_size: NA; cdr3_aa: CASSVRQGEQPQHF; cdr3_nt: TGTGCCAGCAGCGTAAGACAGGGGGAGCAGCCCCAGCATTTT
d_call: TRBD1; v_call: TRBV2; j_call: TRBJ1-5; clone_size: NA; cdr3_aa: CASRPPDRGLRQPQHF; cdr3_nt: TGTGCCAGCAGACCTCCCGACAGGGGGCTTCGTCAGCCCCAGCATTTT
d_call: NA; v_call: TRBV6-2/TRBV6-3; j_call: TRBJ2-2; clone_size: NA; cdr3_aa: CASSYRTVKTGELFF; cdr3_nt: TGTGCCAGCAGTTACCGGACAGTGAAGACCGGGGAGCTGTTTTTT
d_call: TRBD1; v_call: TRBV7-6; j_call: TRBJ2-7; clone_size: NA; cdr3_aa: CASSPEPPGQPYPGQYF; cdr3_nt: TGTGCCAGCAGCCCAGAGCCCCCGGGACAGCCCTACCCGGGGCAGTACTTC
d_call: NA; v_call: TRBV28; j_call: TRBJ1-5; clone_size: NA; cdr3_aa: CASSFGVGQPQHF; cdr3_nt: TGTGCCAGCAGTTTCGGGGTGGGGCAGCCCCAGCATTTT
d_call: NA; v_call: TRBV28; j_call: TRBJ1-2; clone_size: NA; cdr3_aa: CASRQEANYGYTF; cdr3_nt: TGTGCCAGTCGACAGGAGGCTAACTATGGCTACACCTTC
d_call: NA; v_call: TRBV4-1; j_call: TRBJ1-5; clone_size: NA; cdr3_aa: CASGRGPKGDQPQHF; cdr3_nt: TGCGCCAGCGGCCGGGGGCCTAAGGGCGATCAGCCCCAGCATTTT
d_call: TRBD2; v_call: TRBV6-5; j_call: TRBJ2-7; clone_size: NA; cdr3_aa: CASSQTSGGYEQYF; cdr3_nt: TGTGCCAGCAGTCAGACTAGCGGGGGGTACGAGCAGTACTTC
d_call: NA; v_call: TRBV30; j_call: TRBJ1-6; clone_size: NA; cdr3_aa: CAWSVQIPYNSPLHF; cdr3_nt: TGTGCCTGGAGTGTCCAGATCCCGTATAATTCACCCCTCCACTTT
d_call: NA; v_call: TRBV19; j_call: TRBJ2-6; clone_size: NA; cdr3_aa: CAEYSGANVLTF; cdr3_nt: TGTGCCGAGTACTCTGGGGCCAACGTCCTGACTTTC
d_call: NA; v_call: TRBV30; j_call: TRBJ2-5; clone_size: once; cdr3_aa: CAGKVGTWASETQYF; cdr3_nt: TGTGCCGGCAAAGTAGGGACTTGGGCCAGCGAGACCCAGTACTTC
d_call: TRBD1; v_call: TRBV5-4; j_call: TRBJ1-4; clone_size: NA; cdr3_aa: CASSPDRNNEKLFF; cdr3_nt: TGTGCCAGCAGCCCGGACAGGAATAATGAAAAACTGTTTTTT
d_call: TRBD1; v_call: TRBV11-2; j_call: TRBJ1-5; clone_size: NA; cdr3_aa: CASSLEVMNRGRSNQPQHF; cdr3_nt: TGTGCCAGCAGCTTAGAGGTTATGAACAGGGGCCGAAGCAATCAGCCCCAGCATTTT
d_call: NA; v_call: TRBV30; j_call: TRBJ1-3; clone_size: few; cdr3_aa: CAWSTPAGVFGNTIYF; cdr3_nt: TGTGCCTGGAGTACACCGGCAGGGGTCTTCGGAAACACCATATATTTT
d_call: NA; v_call: TRBV2; j_call: TRBJ1-2; clone_size: NA; cdr3_aa: CASSEGSNYGYTF; cdr3_nt: TGTGCCAGCAGTGAGGGGAGTAACTATGGCTACACCTTC
d_call: NA; v_call: TRBV6-1; j_call: TRBJ1-1; clone_size: NA; cdr3_aa: CASSEALRAGAFF; cdr3_nt: TGTGCCAGCAGTGAAGCGCTTCGGGCAGGGGCTTTCTTT
d_call: NA; v_call: TRBV19; j_call: TRBJ2-1; clone_size: NA; cdr3_aa: CASISTGRSYNEQFF; cdr3_nt: TGTGCCAGTATTTCGACAGGACGTTCCTACAATGAGCAGTTCTTC
d_call: TRBD2; v_call: TRBV5-1; j_call: TRBJ2-2; clone_size: NA; cdr3_aa: CASSAGLAVTGELFF; cdr3_nt: TGCGCCAGCAGCGCGGGACTAGCGGTCACCGGGGAGCTGTTTTTT